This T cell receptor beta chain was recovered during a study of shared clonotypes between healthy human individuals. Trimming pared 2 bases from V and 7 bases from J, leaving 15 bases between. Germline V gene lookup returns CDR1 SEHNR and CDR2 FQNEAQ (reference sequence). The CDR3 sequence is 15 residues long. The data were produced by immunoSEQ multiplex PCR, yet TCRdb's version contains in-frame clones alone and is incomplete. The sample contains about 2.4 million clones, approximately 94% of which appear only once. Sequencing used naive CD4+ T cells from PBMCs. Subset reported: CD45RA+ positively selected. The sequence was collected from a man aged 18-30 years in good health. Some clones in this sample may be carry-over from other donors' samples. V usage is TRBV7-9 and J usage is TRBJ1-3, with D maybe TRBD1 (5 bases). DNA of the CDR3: TGTGCCAGCAGCTTAAGGAGGGGAGGCTTGAACACCATATATTTT. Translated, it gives CASSLRRGGLNTIYF.